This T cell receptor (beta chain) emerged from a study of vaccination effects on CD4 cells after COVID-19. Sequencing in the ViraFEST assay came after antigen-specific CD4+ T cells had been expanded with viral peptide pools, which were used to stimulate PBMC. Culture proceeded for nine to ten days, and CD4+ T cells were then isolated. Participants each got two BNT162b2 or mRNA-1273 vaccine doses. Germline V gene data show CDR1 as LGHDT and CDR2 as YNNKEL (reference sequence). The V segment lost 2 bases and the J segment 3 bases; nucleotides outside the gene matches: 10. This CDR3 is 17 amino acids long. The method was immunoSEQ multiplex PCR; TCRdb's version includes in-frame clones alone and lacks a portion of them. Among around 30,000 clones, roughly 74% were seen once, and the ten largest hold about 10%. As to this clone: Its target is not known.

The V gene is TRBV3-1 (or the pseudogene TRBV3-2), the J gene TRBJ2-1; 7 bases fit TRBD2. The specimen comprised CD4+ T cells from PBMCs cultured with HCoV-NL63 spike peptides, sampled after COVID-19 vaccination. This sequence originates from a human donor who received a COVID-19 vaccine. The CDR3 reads CASSQRRGRANYNEQFF. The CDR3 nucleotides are TGTGCCAGCAGCCAACGTAGAGGGAGGGCCAACTACAATGAGCAGTTCTTC.